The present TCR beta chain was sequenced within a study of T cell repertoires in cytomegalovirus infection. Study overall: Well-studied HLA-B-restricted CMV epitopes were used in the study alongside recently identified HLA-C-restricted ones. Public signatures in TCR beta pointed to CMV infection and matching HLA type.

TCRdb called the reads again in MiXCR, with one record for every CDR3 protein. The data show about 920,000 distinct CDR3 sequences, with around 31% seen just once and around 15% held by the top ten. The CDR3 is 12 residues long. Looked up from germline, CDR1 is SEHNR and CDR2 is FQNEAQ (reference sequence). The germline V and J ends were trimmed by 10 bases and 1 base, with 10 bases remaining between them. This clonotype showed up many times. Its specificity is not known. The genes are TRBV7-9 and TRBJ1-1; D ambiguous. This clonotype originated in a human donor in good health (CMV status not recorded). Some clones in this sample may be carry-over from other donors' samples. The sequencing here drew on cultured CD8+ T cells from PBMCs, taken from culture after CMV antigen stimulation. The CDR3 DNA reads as TGTGCCACCCTGAACGAGAACACTGAAGCTTTCTTT. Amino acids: CATLNENTEAFF.